This is a list of T cell receptor beta chains from one sample in a study of control samples from healthy donors and cancer patients. The table came from immunoSEQ multiplex PCR; TCRdb's copy has only in-frame clones and leaves some out. The data hold about 130,000 clones, with 85% to 95% observed a single time. The source material was PBMCs. The receptors were sampled from a man aged 80 or over with head and neck cancer. Each CDR3 is given with its conserved first and last residue. The order of the fields is J gene, D gene, V gene, CDR3 DNA, CDR3 protein. D genes are given only for firm matches.

j_call: TRBJ2-7
d_call: TRBD1
v_call: TRBV5-5
cdr3_nt: TGTGCCAGCAGCACCGGGACAGTACTCTACGAGCAGTACTTC
cdr3_aa: CASSTGTVLYEQYF

j_call: TRBJ2-7
d_call: NA
v_call: TRBV7-9
cdr3_nt: TGTGCCAGCAGCTTACTACGGGACTCCTACGAGCAGTACTTC
cdr3_aa: CASSLLRDSYEQYF

j_call: TRBJ2-7
d_call: TRBD2
v_call: TRBV29-1
cdr3_nt: TGCAGCGTTGGGACTAGCGGGTTGTCCTACGAGCAGTACTTC
cdr3_aa: CSVGTSGLSYEQYF

j_call: TRBJ1-5
d_call: NA
v_call: TRBV18
cdr3_nt: TGTGCCAGCTCACGGCGAGGGAGCAATCAGCCCCAGCATTTT
cdr3_aa: CASSRRGSNQPQHF

j_call: TRBJ1-5
d_call: NA
v_call: TRBV7-9
cdr3_nt: TGTGCCAGCAGCTTAGGCGGGGCCTACAATCAGCCCCAGCATTTT
cdr3_aa: CASSLGGAYNQPQHF

j_call: TRBJ1-5
d_call: NA
v_call: TRBV7-9
cdr3_nt: TGTGCCAGCAGCCTCAACAATCAGCCCCAGCATTTT
cdr3_aa: CASSLNNQPQHF

j_call: TRBJ2-2
d_call: NA
v_call: TRBV6-5
cdr3_nt: TGTGCCAGCAGCCGACCGTCCAGGGCATCCGGGGAGCTGTTTTTT
cdr3_aa: CASSRPSRASGELFF

j_call: TRBJ1-6
d_call: NA
v_call: TRBV2
cdr3_nt: TGTGCCAGCATCGGGACTGGGTCACCCCTCCACTTT
cdr3_aa: CASIGTGSPLHF

j_call: TRBJ2-7
d_call: NA
v_call: TRBV18
cdr3_nt: TGTGCCAGCTCACCAAGAGGGGGTGTGCAGTACTTC
cdr3_aa: CASSPRGGVQYF

j_call: TRBJ1-4
d_call: NA
v_call: TRBV7-7
cdr3_nt: TGTGCCAGCAGCCCGCGGGGGGGCCGATTTGAAAAACTGTTTTTT
cdr3_aa: CASSPRGGRFEKLFF